The clone carrying this TCR beta chain was observed a single time. Some clones are missing from TCRdb's copy, which holds only in-frame ones; the method was immunoSEQ multiplex PCR. This table holds about 340,000 clones, 93% found once. The CDR3 consists of 18 residues. Germline V gene lookup returns CDR1 MGHDK and CDR2 SYGVNS. V trimming: 2 bases; J trimming: 3 bases; junction bases outside the gene matches: 13. Noted time point: blood from clinic visit 5 months post-surgery; TSC patient then seizure free. This entry is derived from a study of brain T cells in children with intractable seizures. This TCR was sampled from a boy in the first two years of life with tuberous sclerosis and intractable seizures. The chain employs TRBV25-1 and TRBJ1-1; TRBD1 agrees at 9 bases. The starting material was peripheral blood, obtained 4 to 6 months after surgery. CDR3 in amino acids: CASSEREWTGALYTEAFF. In nucleotides, the CDR3 is TGTGCCAGCAGTGAAAGGGAATGGACAGGGGCTCTGTACACTGAAGCTTTCTTT.